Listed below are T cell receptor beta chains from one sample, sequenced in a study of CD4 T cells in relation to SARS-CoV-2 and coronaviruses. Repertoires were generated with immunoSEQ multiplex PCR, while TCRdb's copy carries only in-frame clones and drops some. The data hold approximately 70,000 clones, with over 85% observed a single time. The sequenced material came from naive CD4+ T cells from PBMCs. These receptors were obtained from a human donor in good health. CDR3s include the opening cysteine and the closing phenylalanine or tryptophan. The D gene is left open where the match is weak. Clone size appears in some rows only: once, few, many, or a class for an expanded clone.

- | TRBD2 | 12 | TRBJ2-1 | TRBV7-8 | TGTGCCAGCAGCCCCACTAGCGGTGAACAGTTCTTC | CASSPTSGEQFF
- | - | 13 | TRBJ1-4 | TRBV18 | TGTGCCAGCGAGCCCAGGGGTGGTGAAAAACTGTTTTTT | CASEPRGGEKLFF
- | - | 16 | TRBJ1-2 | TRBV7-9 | TGTGCCAGCAGCGCCCGCGGCAGTTGGACTGGCTATGGCTACACCTTC | CASSARGSWTGYGYTF
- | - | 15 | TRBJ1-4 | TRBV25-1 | TGTGCCAGCAGTGATTCCCTGGGGGGAAATGAAAAACTGTTTTTT | CASSDSLGGNEKLFF
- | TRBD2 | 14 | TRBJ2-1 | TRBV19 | TGTGCCAGTAGCCCGGGACTAGAAACCGATGAGCAGTTCTTC | CASSPGLETDEQFF
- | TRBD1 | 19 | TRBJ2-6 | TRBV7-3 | TGTGCCAGCAGCTTAACGAGCGGGACAGGGATCTCTGGGGCCAACGTCCTGACTTTC | CASSLTSGTGISGANVLTF
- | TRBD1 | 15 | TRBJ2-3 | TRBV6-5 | TGTGCCAGCAGTAGGGGACAGGGGTTTTTGGATACGCAGTATTTT | CASSRGQGFLDTQYF
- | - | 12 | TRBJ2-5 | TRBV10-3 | TGTGCCATCAGTGGCACTAGGGAGACCCAGTACTTC | CAISGTRETQYF
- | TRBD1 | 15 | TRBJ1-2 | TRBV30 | TGTGCCTGGAAGGGACAGGGGGTTTCTAACTATGGCTACACCTTC | CAWKGQGVSNYGYTF
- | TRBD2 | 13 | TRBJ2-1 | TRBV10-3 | TGTGCCATCAGTGACGGGACTAGCAATGAGCAGTTCTTC | CAISDGTSNEQFF
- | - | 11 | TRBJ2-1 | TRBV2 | TGTGCCAGCAGCAAAGACAGGGAGCAGTTCTTC | CASSKDREQFF
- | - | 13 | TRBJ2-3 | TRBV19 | TGTGCCAGTCAAGTCTCCAACACAGATACGCAGTATTTT | CASQVSNTDTQYF
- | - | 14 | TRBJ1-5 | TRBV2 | TGTGCCAGCACAGGAGTCAATAGCAATCAGCCCCAGCATTTT | CASTGVNSNQPQHF
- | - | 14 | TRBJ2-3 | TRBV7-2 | TGTGCCAGCAGCCCGGTGGGGGGCGCGGATACGCAGTATTTT | CASSPVGGADTQYF
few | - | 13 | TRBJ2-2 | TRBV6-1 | TGTGCCAGCACCCCCCCGAAGAACGGGGAGCTGTTTTTT | CASTPPKNGELFF
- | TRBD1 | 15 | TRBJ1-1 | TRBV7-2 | TGTGCCAGCAGCCGCATGCTCAGGGGGAGTACTGAAGCTTTCTTT | CASSRMLRGSTEAFF
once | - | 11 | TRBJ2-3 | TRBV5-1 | TGCGCCAGACTACCCACAGATACGCAGTATTTT | CARLPTDTQYF
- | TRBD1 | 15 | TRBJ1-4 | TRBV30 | TGTGCCTGGAGTGTAGGACAGGGGAGAGGTGAAAAACTGTTTTTT | CAWSVGQGRGEKLFF
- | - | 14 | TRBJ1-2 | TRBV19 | TGTGCCAGTAGTATACGACGGCCCTACTATGGCTACACCTTC | CASSIRRPYYGYTF
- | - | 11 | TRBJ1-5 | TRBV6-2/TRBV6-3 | TGTGCCAGCAGTCAGGGCCCCCTCGAATATTTT | CASSQGPLEYF
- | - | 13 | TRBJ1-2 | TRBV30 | TGTGCCTGGAATTATGGGGGGAACTATGGCTACACCTTC | CAWNYGGNYGYTF
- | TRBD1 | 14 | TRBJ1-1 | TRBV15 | TGTGCCACCAGCAGGACGACAGGACAGGATGAAGCTTTCTTT | CATSRTTGQDEAFF
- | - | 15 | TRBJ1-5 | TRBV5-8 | TGTGCCAGCCCCCCTGGGACGAACGGCAATCAGCCCCAGCATTTT | CASPPGTNGNQPQHF
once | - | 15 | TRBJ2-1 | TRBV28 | TGTGCCAGCGGAACAATCGGGACCTCCTACAATGAGCAGTTCTTC | CASGTIGTSYNEQFF
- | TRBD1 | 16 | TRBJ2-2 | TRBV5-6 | TGTGCCAGCAGCCTGGACAGGGGGGAGATTGCCGGGGAGCTGTTTTTT | CASSLDRGEIAGELFF
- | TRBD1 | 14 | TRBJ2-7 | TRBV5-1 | TGCGCCAGCAGCCCCGGGACAGGGGGCGACGAGCAGTACTTC | CASSPGTGGDEQYF
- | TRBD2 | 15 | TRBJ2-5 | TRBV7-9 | TGTGCCAGCAGCTTAGGACTAGCGGGAGAAGAGACCCAGTACTTC | CASSLGLAGEETQYF
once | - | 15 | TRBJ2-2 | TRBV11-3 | TGTGCCAGCAGTCACGATGAAGGAGGGCCCGGGGAGCTGTTTTTT | CASSHDEGGPGELFF
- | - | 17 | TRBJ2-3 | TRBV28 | TGTGCCAGCAGTCCCGCCGGCGCGCGGCCTAGCACAGATACGCAGTATTTT | CASSPAGARPSTDTQYF
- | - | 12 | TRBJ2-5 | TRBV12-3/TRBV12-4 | TGTGCCAGCAGTCAAAGTCGTGAGACCCAGTACTTC | CASSQSRETQYF
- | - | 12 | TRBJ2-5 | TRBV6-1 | TGTGCCAGCAGTGAAGCGGGGAAGACCCAGTACTTC | CASSEAGKTQYF
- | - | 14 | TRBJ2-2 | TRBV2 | TGTGCCAGCAGAGACCCAGGGTACACCGGGGAGCTGTTTTTT | CASRDPGYTGELFF
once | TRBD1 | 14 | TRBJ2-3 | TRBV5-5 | TGTGCCAGCAGCGTGGGACAGAGCACAGATACGCAGTATTTT | CASSVGQSTDTQYF
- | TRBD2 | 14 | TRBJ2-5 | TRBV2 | TGTGCCAGCAGACTCGGGGGGGCCCAAGAGACCCAGTACTTC | CASRLGGAQETQYF
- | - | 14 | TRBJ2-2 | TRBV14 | TGTGCCAGCAGCCGTCAAGCGGACACCGGGGAGCTGTTTTTT | CASSRQADTGELFF
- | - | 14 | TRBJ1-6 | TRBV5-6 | TGTGCCAGCAGCTTTACGGGCTATAATTCACCCCTCCACTTT | CASSFTGYNSPLHF
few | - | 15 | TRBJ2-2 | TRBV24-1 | TGTGCCACCAGTGATATCGACGGGAACACCGGGGAGCTGTTTTTT | CATSDIDGNTGELFF
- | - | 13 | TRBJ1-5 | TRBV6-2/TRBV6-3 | TGTGCCAGCAGTTACGCCGGCAATCAGCCCCAGCATTTT | CASSYAGNQPQHF
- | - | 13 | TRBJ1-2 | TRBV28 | TGTGCCAGCAGTGGCGCAGGGCTCTATGGCTACACCTTC | CASSGAGLYGYTF
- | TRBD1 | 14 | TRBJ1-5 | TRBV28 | TGTGCCAGCAGTAACGACAGGGTGCGCCAGCCCCAGCATTTT | CASSNDRVRQPQHF
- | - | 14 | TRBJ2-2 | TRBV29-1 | TGCAGCGTTGACGCGGGGGCGAGCACCGGGGAGCTGTTTTTT | CSVDAGASTGELFF
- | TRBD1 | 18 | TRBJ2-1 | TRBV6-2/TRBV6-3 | TGTGCCAGCAGTTACCCGGGACAGGGAAATCGGTGGTCCAATGAGCAGTTCTTC | CASSYPGQGNRWSNEQFF
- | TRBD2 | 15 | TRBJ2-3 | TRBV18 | TGTGCCAGCTCCCCGGCTAGCGGGGGCACAGATACGCAGTATTTT | CASSPASGGTDTQYF
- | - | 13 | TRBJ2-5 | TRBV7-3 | TGTGCCAGCAGCAGGGGGTCGTTAGAGACCCAGTACTTC | CASSRGSLETQYF
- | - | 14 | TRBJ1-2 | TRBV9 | TGTGCCAGCAGCGTAGACTTCCGAGCGGGTGGCTACACCTTC | CASSVDFRAGGYTF
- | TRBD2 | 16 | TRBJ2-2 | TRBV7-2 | TGTGCCAGCAGCTCCGGGACTAGCTACCAAATAGGGGAGCTGTTTTTT | CASSSGTSYQIGELFF
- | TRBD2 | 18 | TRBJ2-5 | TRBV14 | TGTGCCAACAGCCAAGCTCGACTAGCGGGAGGAGTGGGAGAGACCCAGTACTTC | CANSQARLAGGVGETQYF
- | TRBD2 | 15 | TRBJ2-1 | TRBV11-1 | TGTGCCAGCAGCTTGCCTAGCGGGGGGGCGGGTGAGCAGTTCTTC | CASSLPSGGAGEQFF
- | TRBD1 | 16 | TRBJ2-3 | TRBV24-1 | TGTGCCACCAGGGGGGGTTCGGGACAGGGCACAGATACGCAGTATTTT | CATRGGSGQGTDTQYF
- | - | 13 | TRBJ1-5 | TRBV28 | TGTGCCAGCAGAACAGTTATATTGCAGCCCCAGCATTTT | CASRTVILQPQHF
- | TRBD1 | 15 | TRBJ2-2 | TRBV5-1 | TGCGCCAGCAGCAAACAGGGGCCGAACACCGGGGAGCTGTTTTTT | CASSKQGPNTGELFF
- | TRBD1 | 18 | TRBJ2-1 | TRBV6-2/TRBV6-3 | TGTGCCAGCAGCCCGGGACAGGGGACTGGACTAAATTACAATGAGCAGTTCTTC | CASSPGQGTGLNYNEQFF
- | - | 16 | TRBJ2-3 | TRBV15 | TGTGCCACCAGCAGAGATGGGCTGGGGTTCACAGATACGCAGTATTTT | CATSRDGLGFTDTQYF
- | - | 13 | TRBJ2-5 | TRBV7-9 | TGTGCCAGCAGCTTAGGGGACATTGGGACCCAGTACTTC | CASSLGDIGTQYF
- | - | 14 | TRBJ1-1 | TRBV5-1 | TGCGCCAGCAGCTTGGAGAGTGAGAACACTGAAGCTTTCTTT | CASSLESENTEAFF
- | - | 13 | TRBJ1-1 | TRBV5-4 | TGTGCCAGCAGCTTTTCGGGGAACACTGAAGCTTTCTTT | CASSFSGNTEAFF
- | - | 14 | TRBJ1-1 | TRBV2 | TGTGCCAGCAGTCTCACTGGACTGGACACTGAAGCTTTCTTT | CASSLTGLDTEAFF
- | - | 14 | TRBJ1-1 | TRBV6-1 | TGTGCCAGCAGTGAACCGGGCCTGAACACTGAAGCTTTCTTT | CASSEPGLNTEAFF
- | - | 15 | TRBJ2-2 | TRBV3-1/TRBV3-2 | TGTGCCAGCAGCCAGGGTCGGCCGAACACCGGGGAGCTGTTTTTT | CASSQGRPNTGELFF